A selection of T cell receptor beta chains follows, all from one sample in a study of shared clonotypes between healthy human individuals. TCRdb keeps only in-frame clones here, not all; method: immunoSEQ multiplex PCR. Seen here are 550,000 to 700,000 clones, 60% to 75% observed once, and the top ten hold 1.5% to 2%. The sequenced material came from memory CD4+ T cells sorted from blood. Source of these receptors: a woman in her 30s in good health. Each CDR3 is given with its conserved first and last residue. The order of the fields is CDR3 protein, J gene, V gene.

cdr3_aa: CASSRHRDRDYGYTF
j_call: TRBJ1-2
v_call: TRBV27

cdr3_aa: CASIGVLDTEAFF
j_call: TRBJ1-1
v_call: TRBV28

cdr3_aa: CASSRTGPSDEQYF
j_call: TRBJ2-7
v_call: TRBV28

cdr3_aa: CASSLDVGDNEQFF
j_call: TRBJ2-1
v_call: TRBV7-9

cdr3_aa: CASSLDSSSYNEQFF
j_call: TRBJ2-1
v_call: TRBV5-1

cdr3_aa: CAWQEGRHQPQHF
j_call: TRBJ1-5
v_call: TRBV30

cdr3_aa: CASSLNRDTEAFF
j_call: TRBJ1-1
v_call: TRBV28

cdr3_aa: CASSQTRGEAYNEQFF
j_call: TRBJ2-1
v_call: TRBV4-2

cdr3_aa: CASGNGTLSSYEQYF
j_call: TRBJ2-7
v_call: TRBV5-1

cdr3_aa: CASSLSAALSEGYTF
j_call: TRBJ1-2
v_call: TRBV7-2

cdr3_aa: CASSPGQGDQPQHF
j_call: TRBJ1-5
v_call: TRBV7-9

cdr3_aa: CASSLSRSNQPQHF
j_call: TRBJ1-5
v_call: TRBV27

cdr3_aa: CASSQDHGTSDEQYF
j_call: TRBJ2-7
v_call: TRBV5-5

cdr3_aa: CASSEYEIMNTEAFF
j_call: TRBJ1-1
v_call: TRBV2

cdr3_aa: CASSYRDRGHEQYF
j_call: TRBJ2-7
v_call: TRBV6-6

cdr3_aa: CASSQDVNSPLHF
j_call: TRBJ1-6
v_call: TRBV5-4

cdr3_aa: CAWSELAGPTDTQYF
j_call: TRBJ2-3
v_call: TRBV30

cdr3_aa: CASSLGLAGGPRTGELFF
j_call: TRBJ2-2
v_call: TRBV7-2

cdr3_aa: CASSPGQGLQETQYF
j_call: TRBJ2-5
v_call: TRBV18

cdr3_aa: CATDRRPTDTQYF
j_call: TRBJ2-3
v_call: TRBV6-1

cdr3_aa: CASSAGTGQTEAFF
j_call: TRBJ1-1
v_call: TRBV2

cdr3_aa: CASQQEVRPYEQYF
j_call: TRBJ2-7
v_call: TRBV2

cdr3_aa: CASSQEATKANYGYTF
j_call: TRBJ1-2
v_call: TRBV4-1

cdr3_aa: CASSPASGSRDTQYF
j_call: TRBJ2-3
v_call: TRBV27

cdr3_aa: CASSISGGYSTDTQYF
j_call: TRBJ2-3
v_call: TRBV19

cdr3_aa: CASSLVRGRTGELFF
j_call: TRBJ2-2
v_call: TRBV7-9

cdr3_aa: CASALAEVSDTQYF
j_call: TRBJ2-3
v_call: TRBV13

cdr3_aa: CASSSRRKEEQYF
j_call: TRBJ2-7
v_call: TRBV19

cdr3_aa: CASRSHSGGRKETQYF
j_call: TRBJ2-5
v_call: TRBV27

cdr3_aa: CASRDPYRDSFSNQPQHF
j_call: TRBJ1-5
v_call: TRBV28

cdr3_aa: CASSARAQEGLFIYEQYF
j_call: TRBJ2-7
v_call: TRBV11-2

cdr3_aa: CASSLELKGEQFF
j_call: TRBJ2-1
v_call: TRBV7-9

cdr3_aa: CASSIGAGGPGDEQFF
j_call: TRBJ2-1
v_call: TRBV19

cdr3_aa: CASRSGPYEQYF
j_call: TRBJ2-7
v_call: TRBV5-1

cdr3_aa: CASSEGPHAEKLFF
j_call: TRBJ1-4
v_call: TRBV2

cdr3_aa: CASSPSFYGELFF
j_call: TRBJ2-2
v_call: TRBV27

cdr3_aa: CASSLYSVRPNYEQYF
j_call: TRBJ2-7
v_call: TRBV28

cdr3_aa: CASSPGQSWGYTF
j_call: TRBJ1-2
v_call: TRBV7-9

cdr3_aa: CACGRDSRLEETQYF
j_call: TRBJ2-5
v_call: TRBV30

cdr3_aa: CASSRAGGTDTQYF
j_call: TRBJ2-3
v_call: TRBV10-2

cdr3_aa: CASSYDGGAGNTIYF
j_call: TRBJ1-3
v_call: TRBV7-2

cdr3_aa: CASSQDPGTGAYGYTF
j_call: TRBJ1-2
v_call: TRBV14